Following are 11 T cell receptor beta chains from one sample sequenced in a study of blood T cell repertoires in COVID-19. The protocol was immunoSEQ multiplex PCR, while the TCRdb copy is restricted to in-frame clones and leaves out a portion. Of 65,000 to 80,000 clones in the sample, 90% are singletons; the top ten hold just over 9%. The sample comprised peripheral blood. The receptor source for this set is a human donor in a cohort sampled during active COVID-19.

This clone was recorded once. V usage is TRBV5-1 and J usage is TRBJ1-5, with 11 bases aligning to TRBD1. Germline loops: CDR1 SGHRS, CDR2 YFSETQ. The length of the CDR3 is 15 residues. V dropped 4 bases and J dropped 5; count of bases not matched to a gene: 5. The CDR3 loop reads CASSPDRGQDQPQHF. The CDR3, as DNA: TGCGCCAGCAGCCCGGACAGGGGGCAGGATCAGCCCCAGCATTTT.

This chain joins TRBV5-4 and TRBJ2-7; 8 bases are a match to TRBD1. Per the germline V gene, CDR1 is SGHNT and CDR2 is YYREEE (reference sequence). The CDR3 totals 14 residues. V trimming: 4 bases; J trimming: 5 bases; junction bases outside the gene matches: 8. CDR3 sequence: CASSARDRRHEQYF. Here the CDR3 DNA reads TGTGCCAGCAGCGCCCGGGACAGGAGGCACGAGCAGTACTTC.

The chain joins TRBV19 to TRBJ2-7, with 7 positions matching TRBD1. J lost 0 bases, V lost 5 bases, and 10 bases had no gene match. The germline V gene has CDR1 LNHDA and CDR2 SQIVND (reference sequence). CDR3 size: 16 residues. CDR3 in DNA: TGTGCCAGTAGTCCCCAAACCGGGACAGCCTCCTACGAGCAGTACTTC. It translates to CASSPQTGTASYEQYF.

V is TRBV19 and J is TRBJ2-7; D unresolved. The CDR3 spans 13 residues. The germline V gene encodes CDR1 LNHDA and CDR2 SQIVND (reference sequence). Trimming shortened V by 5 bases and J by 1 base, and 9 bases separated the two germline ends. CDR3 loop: CASSPTISYEQYF. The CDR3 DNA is TGTGCCAGTAGTCCTACGATTTCCTACGAGCAGTACTTC. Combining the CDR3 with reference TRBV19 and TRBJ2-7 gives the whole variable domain DGGITQSPKYLFRKEGQNVTLSCEQNLNHDAMYWYRQDPGQGLRLIYYSQIVNDFQKGDIAEGYSVSREKKESFPLTVTSAQKNPTAFYLCASSPTISYEQYFGPGTRLTVT.

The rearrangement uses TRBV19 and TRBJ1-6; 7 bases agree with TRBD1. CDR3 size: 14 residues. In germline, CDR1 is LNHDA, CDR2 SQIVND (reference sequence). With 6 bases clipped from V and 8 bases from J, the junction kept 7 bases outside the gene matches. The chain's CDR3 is CASRRQGMDSPLHF. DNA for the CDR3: TGTGCCAGTAGACGACAGGGCATGGATTCACCCCTCCACTTT.

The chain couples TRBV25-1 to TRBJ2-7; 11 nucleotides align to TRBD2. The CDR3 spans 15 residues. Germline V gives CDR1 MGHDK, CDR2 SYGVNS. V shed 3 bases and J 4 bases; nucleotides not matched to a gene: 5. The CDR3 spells CASSDRLAGTYEQYF. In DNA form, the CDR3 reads TGTGCCAGCAGTGATCGACTAGCGGGAACATACGAGCAGTACTTC.

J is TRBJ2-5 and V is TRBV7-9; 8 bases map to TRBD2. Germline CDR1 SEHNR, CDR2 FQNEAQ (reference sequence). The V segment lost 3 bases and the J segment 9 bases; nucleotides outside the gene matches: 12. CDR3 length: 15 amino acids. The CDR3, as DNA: TGTGCCAGCAGCTTGCTCGAAGGGGCCGGGGGGGCCCAGTACTTC. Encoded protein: CASSLLEGAGGAQYF. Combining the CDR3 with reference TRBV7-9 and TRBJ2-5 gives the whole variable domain DTGVSQNPRHKITKRGQNVTFRCDPISEHNRLYWYRQTLGQGPEFLTYFQNEAQLEKSRLLSDRFSAERPKGSFSTLEIQRTEQGDSAMYLCASSLLEGAGGAQYFGPGTRLLVL.

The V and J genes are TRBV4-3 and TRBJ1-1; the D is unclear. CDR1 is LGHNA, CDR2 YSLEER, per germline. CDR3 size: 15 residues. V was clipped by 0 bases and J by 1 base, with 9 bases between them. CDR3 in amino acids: CASSQDPRPNTEAFF. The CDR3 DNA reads TGCGCCAGCAGCCAAGATCCCAGGCCGAACACTGAAGCTTTCTTT.

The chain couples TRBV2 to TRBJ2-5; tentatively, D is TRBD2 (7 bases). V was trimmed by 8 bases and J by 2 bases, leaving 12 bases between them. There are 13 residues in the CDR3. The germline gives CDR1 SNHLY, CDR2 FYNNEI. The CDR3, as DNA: TGTGCCAGCGGGAGGGGGGTTCAAGAGACCCAGTACTTC. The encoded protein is CASGRGVQETQYF.

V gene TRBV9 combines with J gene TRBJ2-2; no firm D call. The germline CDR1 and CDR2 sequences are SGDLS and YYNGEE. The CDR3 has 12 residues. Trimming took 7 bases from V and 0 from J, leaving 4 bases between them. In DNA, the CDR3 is TGTGCCAGCTCCACGAACACCGGGGAGCTGTTTTTT. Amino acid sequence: CASSTNTGELFF.

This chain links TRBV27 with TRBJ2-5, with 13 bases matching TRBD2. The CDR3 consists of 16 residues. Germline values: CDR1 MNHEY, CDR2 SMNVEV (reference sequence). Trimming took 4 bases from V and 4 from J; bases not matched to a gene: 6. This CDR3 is CASSSRLAGGRETQYF. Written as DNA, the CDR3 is TGTGCCAGCAGTTCCCGACTAGCGGGAGGTAGAGAGACCCAGTACTTC.